These 5 T cell receptor beta chains share one sample of origin, sequenced in a study of T cell responses to AZD1222 COVID-19 vaccine. Using immunoSEQ multiplex PCR, the repertoire was profiled, and TCRdb retains in-frame clones only, with some absent. This table holds about 92,000 clones, 80% to 90% found once. The sample consisted of peripheral blood, taken on day 0 of MenACWY control vaccination. These receptors all stem from an adult in good health.

The V gene is TRBV3-1 (or the pseudogene TRBV3-2), the J gene TRBJ1-1, with unresolved D. CDR3 length: 13 amino acids. The ends were cut back, 1 base at V and 1 base at J, with 4 bases in the middle. Germline-derived CDR1 and CDR2 are LGHDT and YNNKEL (reference sequence). CDR3: CASSQGQNTEAFF. The DNA for the CDR3 is TGTGCCAGCAGCCAAGGACAGAACACTGAAGCTTTCTTT.

The chain carries TRBV20-1 and TRBJ2-3, with D possibly TRBD2 on 5 matching bases. V was cut by 3 bases and J by 3 bases, with 16 bases left in between. This CDR3 comprises 15 residues. Germline CDR1 and CDR2: DFQATT and SNEGSKA (reference sequence). For the CDR3, the DNA is TGCAGTGCTAGTGGGTCCGCGGGCCAAACAGATACGCAGTATTTT. This gives the protein CSASGSAGQTDTQYF.

The chain uses TRBV7-2 and TRBJ1-1, with D perhaps matching TRBD1 (5 bases). Trimming removed 3 bases from V and 10 bases from J, with 12 bases in between. Germline CDR1 reads SGHTA; CDR2 reads FQGNSA. The length of the CDR3 is 12 residues. DNA of the CDR3: TGTGCCAGCAGCTTTCCGGGACGTAGAGCTTTCTTT. Its translation: CASSFPGRRAFF.

This sequence joins TRBV3-1 (or the pseudogene TRBV3-2) and TRBJ1-5; unclear D gene. The V end lost 1 base, the J end lost 7 bases, and 8 bases lay between the germline ends. Germline lookup yields CDR1 LGHDT and CDR2 YNNKEL (reference sequence). This CDR3 has 13 amino acids. CDR3 in DNA: TGTGCCAGCAGCCAAGGAGGATCCCAGCCCCAGCATTTT. Residues: CASSQGGSQPQHF.

This chain uses TRBV5-6 with TRBJ1-2; D is perhaps TRBD1 (6 bases). The germline V and J ends were trimmed by 0 bases and 2 bases, with 8 bases remaining between them. Germline loops: CDR1 SGHDT, CDR2 YYEEEE. CDR3 length: 14 residues. CDR3 coding DNA: TGTGCCAGCAGCTTGGACAGGGCGAACTATGGCTACACCTTC. Translating gives CASSLDRANYGYTF.